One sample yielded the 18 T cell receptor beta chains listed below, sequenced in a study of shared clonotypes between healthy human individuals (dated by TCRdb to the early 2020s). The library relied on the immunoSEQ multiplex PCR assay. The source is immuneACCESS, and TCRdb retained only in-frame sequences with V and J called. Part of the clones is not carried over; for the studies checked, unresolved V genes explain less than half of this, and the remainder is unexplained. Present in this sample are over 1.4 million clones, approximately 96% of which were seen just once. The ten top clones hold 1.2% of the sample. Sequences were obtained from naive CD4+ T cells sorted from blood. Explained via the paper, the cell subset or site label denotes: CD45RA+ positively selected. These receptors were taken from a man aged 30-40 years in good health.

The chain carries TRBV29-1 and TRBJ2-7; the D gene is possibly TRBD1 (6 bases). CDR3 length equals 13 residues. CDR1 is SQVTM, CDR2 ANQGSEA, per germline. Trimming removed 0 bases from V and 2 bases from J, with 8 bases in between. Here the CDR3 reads CSVEDTGTYEQYF. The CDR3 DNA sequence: TGCAGCGTTGAAGATACAGGGACCTACGAGCAGTACTTC.

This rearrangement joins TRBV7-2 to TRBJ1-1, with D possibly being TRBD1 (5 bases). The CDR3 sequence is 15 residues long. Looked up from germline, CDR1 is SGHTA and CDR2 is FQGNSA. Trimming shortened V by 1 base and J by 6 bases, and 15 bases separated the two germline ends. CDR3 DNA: TGTGCCAGCAGCTTAGTAATGGGGGGGGAACCTGAAGCTTTCTTT. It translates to CASSLVMGGEPEAFF.

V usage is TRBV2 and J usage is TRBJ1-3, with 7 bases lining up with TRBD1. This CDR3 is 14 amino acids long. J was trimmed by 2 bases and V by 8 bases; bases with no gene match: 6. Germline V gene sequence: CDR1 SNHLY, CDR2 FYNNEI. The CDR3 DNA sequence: TGTGCCAGCCTCCGGGACAGTGCTGGAAACACCATATATTTT. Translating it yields CASLRDSAGNTIYF.

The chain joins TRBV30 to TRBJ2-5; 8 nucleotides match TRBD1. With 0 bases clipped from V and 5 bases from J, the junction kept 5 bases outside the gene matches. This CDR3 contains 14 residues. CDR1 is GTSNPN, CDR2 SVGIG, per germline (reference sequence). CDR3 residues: CAWSVQGGGETQYF. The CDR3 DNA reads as TGTGCCTGGAGTGTACAGGGGGGAGGTGAGACCCAGTACTTC.

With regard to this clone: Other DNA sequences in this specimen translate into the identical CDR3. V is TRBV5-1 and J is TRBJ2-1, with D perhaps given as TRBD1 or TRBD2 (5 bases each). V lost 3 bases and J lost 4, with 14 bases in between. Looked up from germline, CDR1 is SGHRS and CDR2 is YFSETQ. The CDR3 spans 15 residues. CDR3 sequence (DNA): TGCGCCAGCAGCTCTACCGGGACGTCGTACAATGAGCAGTTCTTC. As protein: CASSSTGTSYNEQFF. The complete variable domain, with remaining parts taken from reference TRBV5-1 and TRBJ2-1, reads KAGVTQTPRYLIKTRGQQVTLSCSPISGHRSVSWYQQTPGQGLQFLFEYFSETQRNKGNFPGRFSGRQFSNSRSEMNVSTLELGDSALYLCASSSTGTSYNEQFFGPGTRLTVL.

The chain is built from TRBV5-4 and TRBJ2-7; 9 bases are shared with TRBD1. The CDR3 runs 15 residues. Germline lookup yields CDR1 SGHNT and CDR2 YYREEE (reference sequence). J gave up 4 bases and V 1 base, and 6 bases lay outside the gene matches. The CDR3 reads CASSLYGTGTYEQYF. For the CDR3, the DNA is TGTGCCAGCAGCTTGTACGGGACAGGGACGTACGAGCAGTACTTC.

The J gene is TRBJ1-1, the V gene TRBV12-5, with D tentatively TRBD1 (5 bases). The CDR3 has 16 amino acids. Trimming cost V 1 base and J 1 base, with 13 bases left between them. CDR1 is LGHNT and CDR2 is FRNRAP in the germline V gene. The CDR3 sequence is CASGLANGHANTEAFF. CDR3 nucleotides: TGTGCTAGTGGTTTGGCTAACGGACACGCGAACACTGAAGCTTTCTTT.

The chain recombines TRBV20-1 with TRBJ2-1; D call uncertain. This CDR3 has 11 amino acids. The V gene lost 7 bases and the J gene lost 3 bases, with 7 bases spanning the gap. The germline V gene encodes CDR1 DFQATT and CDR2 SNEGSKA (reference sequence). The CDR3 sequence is CSVGDYNEQFF. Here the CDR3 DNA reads TGCAGTGTCGGCGACTACAATGAGCAGTTCTTC.

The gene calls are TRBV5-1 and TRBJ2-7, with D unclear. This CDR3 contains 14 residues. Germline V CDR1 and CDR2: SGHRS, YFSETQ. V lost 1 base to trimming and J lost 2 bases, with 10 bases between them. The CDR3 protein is CASSLIGQAYEQYF. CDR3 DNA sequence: TGCGCCAGCAGCTTGATAGGGCAGGCCTACGAGCAGTACTTC.

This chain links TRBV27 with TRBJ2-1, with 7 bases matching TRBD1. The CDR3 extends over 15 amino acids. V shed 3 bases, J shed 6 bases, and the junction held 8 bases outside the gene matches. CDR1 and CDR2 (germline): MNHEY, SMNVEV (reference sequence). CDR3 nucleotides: TGTGCCAGCAGTTTCGAGGGGGCTAGGGCCAATGAGCAGTTCTTC. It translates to CASSFEGARANEQFF.

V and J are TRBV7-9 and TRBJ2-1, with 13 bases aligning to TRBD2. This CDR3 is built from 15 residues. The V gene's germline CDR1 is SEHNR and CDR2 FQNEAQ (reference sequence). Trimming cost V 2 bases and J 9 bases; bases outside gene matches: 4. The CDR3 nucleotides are TGTGCCAGCAGCTTAAGGGGACTAGCGGGAAGTGAGCAGTTCTTC. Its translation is CASSLRGLAGSEQFF.

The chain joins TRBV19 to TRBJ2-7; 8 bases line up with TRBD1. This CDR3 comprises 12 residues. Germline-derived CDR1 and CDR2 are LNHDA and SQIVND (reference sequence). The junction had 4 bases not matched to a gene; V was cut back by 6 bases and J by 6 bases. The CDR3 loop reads CASSWTGTEQYF. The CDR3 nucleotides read TGTGCCAGTAGCTGGACAGGGACCGAGCAGTACTTC.

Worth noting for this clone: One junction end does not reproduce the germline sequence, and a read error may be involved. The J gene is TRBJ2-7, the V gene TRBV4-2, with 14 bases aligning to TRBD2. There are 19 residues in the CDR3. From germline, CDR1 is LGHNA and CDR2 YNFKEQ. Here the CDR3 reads CASSQDRVRTSGRSSEQYF. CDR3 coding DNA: TGTGCCAGCAGCCAAGATCGTGTCCGGACTAGCGGGAGGTCCTCCGAGCAGTACTTC.

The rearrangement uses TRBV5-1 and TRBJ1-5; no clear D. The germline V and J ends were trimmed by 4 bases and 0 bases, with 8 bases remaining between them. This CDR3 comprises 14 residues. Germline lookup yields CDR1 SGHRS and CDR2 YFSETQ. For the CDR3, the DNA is TGCGCCAGCAGCAAGGGAGATAGCAATCAGCCCCAGCATTTT. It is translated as CASSKGDSNQPQHF.

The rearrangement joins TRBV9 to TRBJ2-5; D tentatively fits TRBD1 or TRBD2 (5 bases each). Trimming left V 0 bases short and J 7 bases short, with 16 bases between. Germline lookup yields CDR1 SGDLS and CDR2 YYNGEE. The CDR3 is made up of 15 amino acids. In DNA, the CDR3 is TGTGCCAGCAGCGTAGGGTGGGACGCTTCGAGGACCCAGTACTTC. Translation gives CASSVGWDASRTQYF.

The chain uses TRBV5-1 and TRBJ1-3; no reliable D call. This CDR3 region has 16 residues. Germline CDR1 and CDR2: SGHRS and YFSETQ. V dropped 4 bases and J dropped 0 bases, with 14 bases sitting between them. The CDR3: CASSPEAIYSGNTIYF. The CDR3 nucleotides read TGCGCCAGCAGCCCGGAGGCCATTTACTCTGGAAACACCATATATTTT.

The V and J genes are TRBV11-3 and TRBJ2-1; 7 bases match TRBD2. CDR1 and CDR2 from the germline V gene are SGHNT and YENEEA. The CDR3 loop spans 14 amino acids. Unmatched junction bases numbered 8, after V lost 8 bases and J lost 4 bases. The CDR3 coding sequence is TGTGCCAGCGGCAGCGGGGATCTTTACAATGAGCAGTTCTTC. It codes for CASGSGDLYNEQFF.

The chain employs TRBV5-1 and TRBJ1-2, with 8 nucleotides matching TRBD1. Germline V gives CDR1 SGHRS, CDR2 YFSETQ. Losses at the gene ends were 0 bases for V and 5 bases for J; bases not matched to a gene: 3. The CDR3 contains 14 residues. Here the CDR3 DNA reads TGCGCCAGCAGCTTGGAGGGACAGGAGTATGGCTACACCTTC. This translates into CASSLEGQEYGYTF.